The source of this T cell receptor (beta chain) is a study of OX40 agonist ivuxolimab in advanced cancers. Whole-study context: Patients' therapy was ivuxolimab, an antibody that acts as an agonist of OX40 (CD134). Dose-escalation patients were diagnosed with hepatocellular carcinoma, melanoma, renal cell cancer or head and neck cancer. Participants averaged approximately 65 years of age (range about 23 to 80) and were around 83% male.

Profiling relied on immunoSEQ multiplex PCR, and the TCRdb table lists in-frame clones only, not all of them. The table lists about 72,000 clones, approximately 90% of them singletons, with approximately 1.3% in the top ten. V was pared by 4 bases and J by 3 bases, with 5 bases of the junction left unmatched. The germline V gene encodes CDR1 MNHEY and CDR2 SVGAGI. The CDR3 is 14 amino acids. Autoimmune disease history or systemic immunosuppression was exclusionary. The source was CD4+ or CD8+ T cells sorted from blood, collected in a trial of the OX40 agonist ivuxolimab. The TCR sequence derives from an adult with an advanced solid tumor such as melanoma, head and neck, liver or kidney cancer. The chain employs TRBV6-5 and TRBJ2-7; 8 bases line up with TRBD2. CDR3 DNA: TGTGCCAGCAGTTTTAGCGGGACCCGCTACGAGCAGTACTTC. Its translation: CASSFSGTRYEQYF.